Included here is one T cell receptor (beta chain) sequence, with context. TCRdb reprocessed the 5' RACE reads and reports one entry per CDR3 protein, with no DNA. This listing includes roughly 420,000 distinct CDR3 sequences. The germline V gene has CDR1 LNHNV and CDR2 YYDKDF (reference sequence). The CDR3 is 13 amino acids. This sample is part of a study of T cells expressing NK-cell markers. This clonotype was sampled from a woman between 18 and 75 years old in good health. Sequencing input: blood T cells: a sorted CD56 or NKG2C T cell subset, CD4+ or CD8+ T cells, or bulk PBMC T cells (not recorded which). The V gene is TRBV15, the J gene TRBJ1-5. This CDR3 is CATRAQSNQPQHF.